Reported below is one T cell receptor beta chain. Its specificity is not known. The data were taken from a study of cytomegalovirus exposure and HLA in healthy donors. Both 60 Vbeta primers and 13 Jbeta primers went into the PCR. Clones were read by immunoSEQ multiplex PCR, and TCRdb kept only the in-frame ones, dropping some. The repertoire shows some 96,000 clones; the top ten hold 3.4%. Findings and caveats of the study: A later analysis appeared to link common viral pathogens to several of the most significant clusters.

This CDR3 comprises 14 residues. Germline V CDR1 and CDR2: GTSNPN, SVGIG (reference sequence). After removal of 2 bases from V and 5 bases from J, the junction contained 3 bases not matched to a gene. Sequencing was carried out using PBMCs. This receptor was identified in a woman in her 30s in good health and CMV-seronegative. The chain couples TRBV30 to TRBJ1-5; 10 bases are shared with TRBD1. The CDR3 reads CAWSSGTGDQPQHF. The CDR3 nucleotides are TGTGCCTGGAGTTCCGGGACAGGGGATCAGCCCCAGCATTTT.